The source of this T cell receptor beta chain is a study of blood T cell repertoires in COVID-19. Study context: Both acute and convalescent COVID-19 samples were obtained from the United States, Italy and Spain.

Under the authors' procedure: Amplification with reference gene primers provided the estimates of nucleated cell counts. The assay was immunoSEQ multiplex PCR, and TCRdb's table has in-frame clones only and misses some. V and J calls and clone size are as listed in that table; D and trimming were resolved from the DNA. The table lists hundreds of thousands of clones, 75% to 85% of them singletons. CDR3 size: 14 residues. Trimming stripped 0 bases from V and 2 bases from J, with 6 bases between. The germline V gene has CDR1 SGHRS and CDR2 YFSETQ. Participants were placed into cohorts based on the clinical history they reported.

The V call is TRBV5-1, the J call TRBJ2-1; perhaps TRBD1 as D (6 bases). This receptor was taken from a man aged 25-45 years with acute COVID-19. Sequencing used PBMCs or T cells enriched from blood (not recorded which). Here the CDR3 DNA reads TGCGCCAGCAGCTTGGACAGGGCCTACAATGAGCAGTTCTTC. Its translation is CASSLDRAYNEQFF.